This note documents a single TCR beta chain sequence. Participants' own reports of clinical history determined their cohort assignment. The table came from immunoSEQ multiplex PCR; TCRdb's copy has only in-frame clones and leaves some out. The table has about 400,000 clones, 88% seen once. Trimming cost V 8 bases and J 5 bases; bases outside gene matches: 4. This CDR3 contains 14 residues. From germline, CDR1 is WNHNN and CDR2 SYGVQD (reference sequence). The sample is drawn from a study of blood T cell repertoires in COVID-19. This TCR came from a woman aged 40 to 50 with acute COVID-19. The rearrangement links TRBV10-1 to TRBJ2-2, with TRBD2 matching 11 bases. The sequenced sample was PBMCs or T cells enriched from blood (not recorded which). The CDR3 nucleotides are TGCGCCAGCCAACTAGCGGGGGAGACCGGGGAGCTGTTTTTT. Encoded protein: CASQLAGETGELFF.